The 10 T cell receptor beta chains below all came from one sample that was sequenced in a study of human T cells and chemical hapten exposure. TCRdb reprocessed the RACE reads via MiXCR and lists one record per CDR3 protein. The data hold roughly 180,000 distinct CDR3 sequences, with roughly 15% observed a single time. Stated time point: patch test 1, 2 weeks after DPC sensitization. The treatment is: therapeutic diphenylcyclopropenone sensitization with weekly scalp DPC. Source: whole blood, taken in connection with sensitization to the hapten diphenylcyclopropenone (DPC). Receptor source: a woman in her twenties or thirties with alopecia areata. Some clones in this sample may be carry-over from other donors' samples.

This chain uses TRBV7-2 with TRBJ1-3; D uncertain. Per germline, CDR1 SGHTA and CDR2 FQGNSA. The CDR3 sequence is 15 residues long. V was pared by 3 bases and J by 2 bases, with 11 bases between. CDR3 sequence (DNA): TGTGCCAGCAGCTTTGGAGGGAATCCTGGAAACACCATATATTTT. Translated: CASSFGGNPGNTIYF.

The chain employs TRBV29-1 and TRBJ1-2; TRBD1 agrees at 10 bases. Germline V lookup: CDR1 SQVTM, CDR2 ANQGSEA. CDR3 length equals 13 residues. With 4 bases clipped from V and 5 bases from J, the junction kept 4 bases outside the gene matches. The CDR3 protein is CSVAGQGKYGYTF. CDR3 nucleotides: TGCAGCGTTGCGGGACAGGGGAAGTATGGCTACACCTTC.

This clonotype has only a few counts. This sequence joins TRBV28 and TRBJ2-7; unclear D gene. Per the germline V gene, CDR1 is MDHEN and CDR2 is SYDVKM. CDR3 size: 13 residues. V lost 3 bases, J lost 4 bases, and 10 bases lay in between. The chain's CDR3 is CASSFSYAYEQYF. For the CDR3, the DNA is TGTGCCAGCAGTTTTTCGTACGCTTACGAGCAGTACTTC.

This clonotype was seen a handful of times. The rearrangement links TRBV6-5 to TRBJ2-7; 12 positions agree with TRBD2. V dropped 5 bases and J dropped 4; count of bases not matched to a gene: 3. Germline V gene lookup returns CDR1 MNHEY and CDR2 SVGAGI. The CDR3 covers 14 residues. The CDR3 region has the DNA TGTGCCAGCAGTAGACTAGCGGGAGTGTACGAGCAGTACTTC. Its translation: CASSRLAGVYEQYF.

This rearrangement joins TRBV28 to TRBJ1-5, with 7 bases that match TRBD1. Germline CDR1 and CDR2: MDHEN and SYDVKM. This CDR3 is 12 amino acids long. The V gene end was trimmed by 7 bases and the J gene end by 4 bases; junction bases not matched to a gene: 1. CDR3 amino acids: CASKTGNQPQHF. CDR3 nucleotides: TGTGCCAGCAAGACAGGGAATCAGCCCCAGCATTTT.

This clonotype was detected only a few times. This chain joins TRBV9 and TRBJ2-6; no definite D call. The CDR3 totals 13 residues. V was trimmed by 4 bases and J by 4 bases, leaving 6 bases between them. Looked up from germline, CDR1 is SGDLS and CDR2 is YYNGEE. In nucleotides, the CDR3 is TGTGCCAGCAGCCCAGCCGGGGCCAACGTCCTGACTTTC. Protein sequence: CASSPAGANVLTF.

The genes are TRBV6-1 and TRBJ1-5, with 7 bases fitting TRBD1. V dropped 9 bases and J dropped 1; count of bases not matched to a gene: 6. The CDR3 sequence is 14 residues long. Germline-derived CDR1 and CDR2 are MNHNS and SASEGT. CDR3 loop: CASKTGQSNQPQHF. CDR3 nucleotides: TGTGCCAGTAAGACAGGGCAGAGCAATCAGCCCCAGCATTTT.

This chain joins TRBV7-6 and TRBJ1-3; 8 nucleotides agree with TRBD1. This CDR3 contains 17 residues. CDR1 SGHVS and CDR2 FNYEAQ come from the germline V gene. V shed 4 bases and J 4 bases; nucleotides not matched to a gene: 12. CDR3 region: CASSSLPPGGLGNTIYF. For the CDR3, the DNA is TGTGCCAGCAGCTCCCTACCCCCAGGGGGCCTCGGAAACACCATATATTTT.

V usage is TRBV7-9 and J usage is TRBJ1-1; TRBD1 is a possible D gene (6 bases). Trimming removed 0 bases from V and 0 bases from J, with 11 bases in between. The CDR3 sequence is 16 residues long. Germline V gene lookup returns CDR1 SEHNR and CDR2 FQNEAQ (reference sequence). CDR3 in amino acids: CASSLALGGLNTEAFF. The DNA of the CDR3 is TGTGCCAGCAGCTTAGCGCTAGGGGGACTGAACACTGAAGCTTTCTTT.

The CDR3 DNA sequence: TGTGCCAGCGGATCGACAGGGGGTCCCCCTGAAGCTTTCTTT. Protein: CASGSTGGPPEAFF. The gene calls are TRBV12-3 or TRBV12-4 and TRBJ1-1; TRBD1 agrees at 9 bases. The CDR3 has 14 residues. The V segment lost 8 bases and the J segment 6 bases; nucleotides outside the gene matches: 10.